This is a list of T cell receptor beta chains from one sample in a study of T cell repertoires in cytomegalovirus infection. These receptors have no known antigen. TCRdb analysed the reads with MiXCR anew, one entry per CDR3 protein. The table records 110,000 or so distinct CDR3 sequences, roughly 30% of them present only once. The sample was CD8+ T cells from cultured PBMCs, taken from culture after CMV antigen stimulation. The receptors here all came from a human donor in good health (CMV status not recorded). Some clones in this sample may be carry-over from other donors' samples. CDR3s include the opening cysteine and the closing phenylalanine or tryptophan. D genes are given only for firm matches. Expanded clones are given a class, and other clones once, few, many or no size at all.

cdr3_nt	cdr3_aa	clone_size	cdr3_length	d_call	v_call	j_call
TGTGCCAGCAGCTTAACCCCCTTACAGTTGAACACTGAAGCTTTCTTT	CASSLTPLQLNTEAFF	few	16	-	TRBV7-6	TRBJ1-1
TGTGCCAGCAGCGCCAGACAGGGGAGAATGAACACTGAAGCTTTCTTT	CASSARQGRMNTEAFF	-	16	TRBD1	TRBV7-9	TRBJ1-1
TGTGCCACCGCGACCGGGACGGGCTCTGGGGCCAACGTCCTGACTTTC	CATATGTGSGANVLTF	few	16	-	TRBV6-6	TRBJ2-6
TGTGCCAGCAGCGTGGGAGGGTCGGTAGCTTTCTTT	CASSVGGSVAFF	-	12	-	TRBV7-9	TRBJ1-1
TGTGCCAGCAGCTCACACGTTGGGGGGCACCCGCTCTCTGGAAACACCATATATTTT	CASSSHVGGHPLSGNTIYF	few	19	-	TRBV13	TRBJ1-3
TGTGCCAGTAGCCTCGGGGCTGGTTCTATTGGCTACACCTTC	CASSLGAGSIGYTF	-	14	-	TRBV19	TRBJ1-2
TGTGCCAGCAGCTTAGCGTCGGATGCCCATGAGCAGTTCTTC	CASSLASDAHEQFF	-	14	-	TRBV7-9	TRBJ2-1
TGTGCCAGCAGTCATCCCGGGACAGCCTACGAGCAGTACTTC	CASSHPGTAYEQYF	-	14	TRBD1	TRBV6-5	TRBJ2-7
TGTGCCAGCAGCCAAGGACTCATCTCCTACGAGCAGTACTTC	CASSQGLISYEQYF	few	14	-	TRBV3-1	TRBJ2-7
TGTGCCAGCAGCGTAGCGACAGGGGGCTATGGCTACACCTTC	CASSVATGGYGYTF	many	14	TRBD1	TRBV9	TRBJ1-2
TGTGCTAGTGTCGGGGGACGTCACTCTGGAAACACCATATATTTT	CASVGGRHSGNTIYF	many	15	-	TRBV12-5	TRBJ1-3
TGTGCCAGCAGTTCTCAAGACAGGGTGGGCGAGCAGTACTTC	CASSSQDRVGEQYF	few	14	TRBD1	TRBV12-3/TRBV12-4	TRBJ2-7
TGTGCCAGCAGTCTAGCGGGGGACACCTACGAGCAGTACTTC	CASSLAGDTYEQYF	-	14	TRBD2	TRBV6-2/TRBV6-3	TRBJ2-7
TGTGCCAGCAGTTTAGAGTGGGGGGCCGGGAGTGATGGCTACACCTTC	CASSLEWGAGSDGYTF	many	16	-	TRBV28	TRBJ1-2
TGTGCCAGCAGTGTATCGGGGGGGCCAACAGATACGCAGTATTTT	CASSVSGGPTDTQYF	few	15	TRBD2	TRBV6-4	TRBJ2-3
TGTGCCAGCAGCCCGGCCAGGGGGAACACTGAAGCTTTCTTT	CASSPARGNTEAFF	few	14	-	TRBV7-9	TRBJ1-1
TGTGCCAGCAGCCAAGGCGGGGGGGCCACAGATACGCAGTATTTT	CASSQGGGATDTQYF	-	15	TRBD2	TRBV4-2	TRBJ2-3
TGTGCCAGCCGTTGGACAACTAATGAAAAACTGTTTTTT	CASRWTTNEKLFF	-	13	-	TRBV12-3/TRBV12-4	TRBJ1-4
TGTGCCAGCAGTTCCAATCCCTATGGCTACACCTTC	CASSSNPYGYTF	few	12	-	TRBV27	TRBJ1-2
TGTGCCAGCAGTTTCCCGAGCAATCAGCCCCAGCATTTT	CASSFPSNQPQHF	-	13	-	TRBV28	TRBJ1-5
TGTGCCAGCAGTGCTAGCGCGGCCAGTGAGCAGTTCTTC	CASSASAASEQFF	-	13	-	TRBV7-6	TRBJ2-1
TGTGCCAGCAGTGAAGCTTCGATCGGGGTCATTATCCCCTACGAGCAGTACTTC	CASSEASIGVIIPYEQYF	few	18	-	TRBV6-1	TRBJ2-7
TGCAGCGTTGAAACAGGACTGGGGGCTTTCTTT	CSVETGLGAFF	-	11	-	TRBV29-1	TRBJ1-1
TGTGCCAGCAGCCCCGGAGGAGGCTCTAACTATGGCTACACCTTC	CASSPGGGSNYGYTF	many	15	-	TRBV12-3/TRBV12-4	TRBJ1-2
TGTGCCACTCGAAAGGGAGGGGGGGATGGCTACACCTTC	CATRKGGGDGYTF	-	13	-	TRBV27	TRBJ1-2
TGTGCCAGCAGTTACTCCTTAGACAGCCTCTACGAGCAGTACTTC	CASSYSLDSLYEQYF	few	15	-	TRBV6-5	TRBJ2-7
TGTGCCAGCAGCGTCGAGTCGGAGTTGGGACAGGGTTCTGGCTACACCTTC	CASSVESELGQGSGYTF	-	17	TRBD1	TRBV7-9	TRBJ1-2
TGTGCCAGCAGTTACTTTACAGGGGGTGGAGAAAAACTGTTTTTT	CASSYFTGGGEKLFF	few	15	TRBD1	TRBV6-5	TRBJ1-4
TGCGCCAGCAGCCAAGATTCGGTTTCGGACTCCTATAATTCACCCCTCCACTTT	CASSQDSVSDSYNSPLHF	few	18	-	TRBV4-3	TRBJ1-6
TGTGCCAGCGGTCTGGGGGGAGATACGCAGTATTTT	CASGLGGDTQYF	-	12	-	TRBV7-9	TRBJ2-3
TGTGCCAGCAGCCACATTTACGGGACTAAAGGAGGAGAGACCCAGTACTTC	CASSHIYGTKGGETQYF	many	17	TRBD2	TRBV7-2	TRBJ2-5
TGTGCCAGTAGTTACGGGGAGCTGTTTTTT	CASSYGELFF	-	10	-	TRBV19	TRBJ2-2
TGTGCCAGCAGCCTACCGGGTCGAGCGACCGAGCAGTACTTC	CASSLPGRATEQYF	many	14	-	TRBV7-9	TRBJ2-7
TGTGCCAGCAGCGTAGTTAGCACAGATACGCAGTATTTT	CASSVVSTDTQYF	-	13	-	TRBV9	TRBJ2-3
TGTGCCAGCAGCTTAGCCCAAGTGTCCCTCGGCTATGGCTACACCTTC	CASSLAQVSLGYGYTF	many	16	-	TRBV7-9	TRBJ1-2
TGTGCCAGCAGCTTGGAGTGGGACGAGCAGTACTTC	CASSLEWDEQYF	-	12	-	TRBV5-6	TRBJ2-7
TGTGCCAGCAGCTTAGAACCTCTTGGCGGAGGTCGCTACAATGAGCAGTTCTTC	CASSLEPLGGGRYNEQFF	few	18	-	TRBV7-9	TRBJ2-1
TGTGCCAGCAGCTTCTTATCAGGGCCCCAGCATTTT	CASSFLSGPQHF	few	12	-	TRBV7-9	TRBJ1-5
TGTGCCAGCAGTTTTATAAACGATCTAGGGGCCCAGTACTTC	CASSFINDLGAQYF	-	14	-	TRBV12-3/TRBV12-4	TRBJ2-5
TGTGCCAGCAGCTTAGAACTAGGGGAGACCCAGTACTTC	CASSLELGETQYF	many	13	-	TRBV7-6	TRBJ2-5
TGTGCCAGCAGTTTGTCCGGACAGATGAACACTGAAGCTTTCTTT	CASSLSGQMNTEAFF	-	15	-	TRBV12-3/TRBV12-4	TRBJ1-1
TGTGCCAGCAGTTTATCCGGGACGGTGATGAGTACGCAGTATTTT	CASSLSGTVMSTQYF	-	15	-	TRBV27	TRBJ2-3
TGTGCCAGCAGGCAACTCGCCGGACAGCTCCAAGAGACCCAGTACTTC	CASRQLAGQLQETQYF	few	16	-	TRBV2	TRBJ2-5
TGCAGCGTCCGGACGTCAAGCTCCTACGAGCAGTACTTC	CSVRTSSSYEQYF	-	13	-	TRBV29-1	TRBJ2-7
TGTGCCAGCAGCCAAGACCTTGCTGGTAACACCATATATTTT	CASSQDLAGNTIYF	-	14	-	TRBV14	TRBJ1-3